The clone carrying this T cell receptor (beta chain) was picked up many times. Template material for amplifying TCR beta CDR3 regions consisted of RNA transcripts. The TCR CDR3 first-round RT-PCR relied on the HTBI primer set. From the multiplex PCR reads, TCRdb called clonotypes with MiXCR, one entry per CDR3 protein. Seen here are about 570,000 distinct CDR3 sequences, around 46% observed once, and the top ten hold around 20%. This sample was taken from a study of T cells in Graves' hyperthyroidism and ophthalmopathy. The CDR3 extends over 13 amino acids. Germline-derived CDR1 and CDR2 are SQVTM and ANQGSEA. Trimming left V 5 bases short and J 4 bases short, with 12 bases between.

The TCR originated in an adult woman with Graves' disease, either hyperthyroidism or ophthalmopathy (not recorded which). The chain has TRBV29-1 and TRBJ1-5; no clear D gene. The sample taken for sequencing was peripheral blood or thyroid tissue (not recorded which). CDR3 in DNA: TGCAGCGTTTCTGGGGATGGGAATCAGCCCCAGCATTTT. Protein sequence: CSVSGDGNQPQHF.